The T cell receptor beta chain described here comes from a study of T-cell reconstitution after alpha-beta-depleted transplantation in children. This clonotype was observed at least ten times. Antigen: not known. This sample's TCRbeta library carried unique molecular identifier barcodes. MiXCR, applied by TCRdb to the PCR reads, yields one record per CDR3 protein. Of about 300,000 distinct CDR3 sequences in the sample, almost 8% were seen once. General study results and limits: The main origin of T-cell counts and diversity one year after transplant was newly produced T cells.

Sequenced here: peripheral blood, sampled 360 days after TCRalphabeta/CD19-depleted stem cell transplant. The source is a female patient between 2 and 15 years old who had a stem cell transplant for Fanconi anemia, so the T cells may come from the graft donor.

The CDR3, as DNA: TGCAGTGCCCCGCCCCCCGGGACGAATGAGCAGTTCTTC. It encodes CSAPPPGTNEQFF. This rearrangement joins TRBV20-1 to TRBJ2-1; D is perhaps TRBD1 or TRBD2 (5 bases each). The CDR3 is 13 amino acids. With 6 bases removed from V and 7 bases from J, the gap between germline ends came to 16 bases. Germline loops: CDR1 DFQATT, CDR2 SNEGSKA (reference sequence).